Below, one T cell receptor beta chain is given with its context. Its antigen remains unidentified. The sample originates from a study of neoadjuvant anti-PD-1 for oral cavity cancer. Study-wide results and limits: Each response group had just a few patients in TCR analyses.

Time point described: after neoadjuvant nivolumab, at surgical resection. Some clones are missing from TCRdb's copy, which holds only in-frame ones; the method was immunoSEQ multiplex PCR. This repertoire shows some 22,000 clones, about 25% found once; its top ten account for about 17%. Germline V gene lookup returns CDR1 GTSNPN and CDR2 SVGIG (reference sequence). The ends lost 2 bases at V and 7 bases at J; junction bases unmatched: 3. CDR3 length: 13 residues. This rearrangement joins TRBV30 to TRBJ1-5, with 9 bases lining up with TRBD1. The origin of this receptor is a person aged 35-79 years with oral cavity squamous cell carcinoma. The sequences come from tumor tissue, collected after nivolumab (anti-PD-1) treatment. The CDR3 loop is CAWSRDRAQPQHF. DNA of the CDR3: TGTGCCTGGAGTCGGGACAGGGCGCAGCCCCAGCATTTT.